The subject of this entry is one T cell receptor beta chain. Trimming cost V 5 bases and J 7 bases; bases outside gene matches: 12. The CDR3 runs 15 residues. The V gene's germline CDR1 is SGHDN and CDR2 FVKESK. Assay used: immunoSEQ multiplex PCR; TCRdb lists only in-frame clones, some missing. Among about 430,000 clones listed, approximately 90% were seen once. It was during active infection that Seattle patients were enrolled and then longitudinally followed. The sample comes from a study of blood T cell repertoires in COVID-19. Across the study: Acute-phase and convalescent COVID-19 samples originated in the United States, Italy and Spain.

The clonotype originates from a man aged 18 to 30 with COVID-19, enrolled during active disease. This chain connects TRBV14 to TRBJ2-5; TRBD1 matches 8 bases. Sequences were obtained from peripheral blood. CDR3 bases: TGTGCCAGCAGCAAGACAGGGGCTCGTGCTGGGACCCAGTACTTC. This codes for CASSKTGARAGTQYF.